This is a list of T cell receptor beta chains from one sample in a study of T cells after yellow fever vaccination. TCRdb independently ran MiXCR on the 5' RACE reads; one entry per CDR3 protein. The data hold hundreds of thousands of distinct CDR3 sequences, with about 19% observed a single time. Sample: PBMCs, taken 15 days after the yellow fever booster vaccination. The receptors derive from a man aged 25-40 years who received the YFV17D yellow fever vaccine. The CDR3 runs from the conserved cysteine through the conserved F or W. D genes are given only for firm matches.

V	J	D	CDR3
TRBV12-3/TRBV12-4	TRBJ2-3	TRBD1	CASGRDRVRYF
TRBV6-1	TRBJ2-1	TRBD2	CASYGLAGGNRYNEQFF
TRBV11-2	TRBJ2-2	-	CASSLAATRNTGELFF
TRBV29-1	TRBJ2-1	-	CSVEFRGGMSEQFF
TRBV21-1	TRBJ2-4	-	CAFLPRDRGKVSKNIQYF
TRBV5-5	TRBJ2-3	-	CASSRSTSTDTQYF
TRBV6-5	TRBJ2-1	-	CASSFDSRPRDEQFF
TRBV20-1	TRBJ2-1	-	CSARVTSHNEQFF
TRBV12-3/TRBV12-4	TRBJ2-1	TRBD2	CASSRTSGAYNEQFF
TRBV6-2/TRBV6-3	TRBJ2-7	-	CASVQAKTAYEQYF
TRBV29-1	TRBJ1-4	TRBD1	CSAAGTGAQGNEKLFF
TRBV2	TRBJ2-7	TRBD1	CASRLTGTGGYEQYF
TRBV5-1	TRBJ1-1	-	CASASQEGGEAFF
TRBV20-1	TRBJ2-1	TRBD2	CSARALAGVSYNEQFF
TRBV12-3/TRBV12-4	TRBJ2-5	-	CASSPSGRETQYF
TRBV18	TRBJ2-1	TRBD2	CASSPSLAGGLGQFF
TRBV29-1	TRBJ1-1	TRBD1	CSVGPGQGNPLTEAFF
TRBV3-1	TRBJ2-5	-	CASSQLQTQYF
TRBV29-1	TRBJ2-2	-	CSVVVSGNTGELFF
TRBV7-2	TRBJ2-1	-	CASSPWTGIGGQFF
TRBV12-3/TRBV12-4	TRBJ1-2	-	CASSLGRVEGGYTF
TRBV7-2	TRBJ2-1	-	CASSLVGGNTYNEQFF
TRBV14	TRBJ2-7	TRBD2	CASSPTSGGRGYEQYF
TRBV20-1	TRBJ2-5	-	CSARDGKVGETQYF
TRBV24-1	TRBJ2-2	-	CATSDPGTPWSGELFF
TRBV7-3	TRBJ2-1	TRBD2	CASSPGLAGTPSYNEQFF
TRBV7-2	TRBJ2-5	TRBD2	CASRRKGLAAQETQYF
TRBV6-2/TRBV6-3	TRBJ2-2	TRBD2	CASSYRTSGKSTGELFF
TRBV20-1	TRBJ2-7	TRBD1	CSEIGQGSSEQYF
TRBV5-1	TRBJ2-5	TRBD2	CASSLGLAGRGETQYF
TRBV5-6	TRBJ2-2	TRBD2	CATGRVSGSTGELFF
TRBV27	TRBJ2-7	TRBD1	CASSKPGQRYEQYF
TRBV20-1	TRBJ2-3	-	CSANTGRTDTQYF
TRBV9	TRBJ2-7	-	CASSAPSSYEQYF
TRBV14	TRBJ1-1	-	CASSKNTEAFF
TRBV7-3	TRBJ2-1	TRBD2	CASSFMTSGYNEQFF
TRBV4-3	TRBJ2-3	-	CASSQEGLGSGTDTQYF
TRBV7-9	TRBJ2-7	-	CASSFRQGGDYEQYF
TRBV20-1	TRBJ1-3	-	CSAPRDGGNTIYF
TRBV5-1	TRBJ2-1	-	CASHLNGVEQFF
TRBV20-1	TRBJ1-2	-	CSATPENYGYTF
TRBV7-8	TRBJ2-3	-	CASCRLGPSTDTQYF
TRBV5-8	TRBJ2-7	-	CASSLQAGTRYEQYF
TRBV6-2/TRBV6-3	TRBJ2-2	TRBD2	CASTLSSGRPTGELFF
TRBV20-1	TRBJ2-3	-	CSPGGSSTDTQYF
TRBV24-1	TRBJ2-3	-	CATSDSVVGDTQYF
TRBV21-1	TRBJ2-1	-	CAGLSGRADGPEQFF
TRBV28	TRBJ2-2	TRBD2	CASSLMAGVRTGELFF
TRBV20-1	TRBJ2-1	-	CSASGGKGNEQFF
TRBV5-1	TRBJ2-1	-	CASSPGLPSYNEQFF
TRBV20-1	TRBJ2-7	-	CRARFEGEPYEQYF
TRBV7-8	TRBJ1-1	TRBD1	CASSEQGRGTEAFF
TRBV7-8	TRBJ2-7	-	CASSPGRHSYEQYF
TRBV3-1	TRBJ2-7	TRBD1	CASSPLGGGQYF
TRBV6-2/TRBV6-3	TRBJ1-4	-	CASKGTFANEKLFF